This T cell receptor beta chain was found in a study of cytomegalovirus exposure and HLA in healthy donors. About the research overall: An analysis done earlier identified more than 90 million unique TCR beta sequences from about 180 million T cells. Study findings and constraints: Immune exposure information available was restricted to CMV serostatus. Cytomegalovirus association was listed for roughly 160 TCR beta chains.

About this clone: Its specificity is not known.

Per germline, CDR1 MDHEN and CDR2 SYDVKM. This CDR3 has 15 residues. The ends lost 4 bases at V and 5 bases at J; junction bases unmatched: 7. PCR was performed using 60 Vbeta and 13 Jbeta primers. Libraries were prepared by immunoSEQ multiplex PCR; TCRdb keeps only in-frame clonotypes and omits some of them. This table has about 300,000 clones, around 86% appearing once. The sample was PBMCs. The clonotype originates from a man aged 40-50 years in good health and CMV-seropositive. This chain uses TRBV28 with TRBJ1-1; 10 positions match TRBD1. CDR3 nucleotides: TGTGCCAGCAGTTCCCCCGGACAGGGGGGAACTGAAGCTTTCTTT. Translating gives CASSSPGQGGTEAFF.